The 17 T cell receptor beta chains reported below all come from one sample, sequenced in a study of read filtering for tumor transcriptome and immune sequencing. From 400 to 450 ng of RNA, a library with molecular barcoded alpha/delta and beta/gamma adaptors was made. One entry per CDR3 protein, called by TCRdb with MiXCR from the reads. The sample has around 130,000 distinct CDR3 sequences; over 10% are singletons. The sequenced sample was a population of CD138-negative cells sorted from bone marrow. The receptors originated from a donor at least 40 years old with multiple myeloma.

For this clonotype: A single base separates this from a much larger clone, so it may be a read error. The J gene is TRBJ2-7, the V gene TRBV30, with D possibly matching TRBD1 (6 bases). V was trimmed by 8 bases and J by 0 bases, leaving 23 bases between them. Germline CDR1 is GTSNPN and CDR2 is SVGIG (reference sequence). The CDR3 spans 16 residues. The CDR3 loop is CARNPNRDTYSYEQYF. CDR3 nucleotide sequence: TGTGCCCGGAACCCCAATAGGGACACCTACTCCTACGAGCAGTACTTC. The full variable domain, in which reference TRBV30 and TRBJ2-7 provide the parts outside the CDR3, is SQTIHQWPATLVQPVGSPLSLECTVEGTSNPNLYWYRQAAGRGLQLLFYSVGIGQISSEVPQNLSASRPQDRQFILSSKKLLLSDSGFYLCARNPNRDTYSYEQYFGPGTRLTVT.

This chain joins TRBV12-3 or TRBV12-4 and TRBJ2-2; TRBD2 matches 12 bases. There are 16 residues in the CDR3. Trimming cost V 6 bases and J 5 bases; bases outside gene matches: 7. CDR3 loop: CASRRGGTSGTGELFF. The CDR3 DNA sequence: TGTGCCAGCAGACGAGGGGGGACTAGCGGGACCGGGGAGCTGTTTTTT.

In this sample, this clonotype turned up many times. The rearrangement uses TRBV14 and TRBJ2-1; 11 bases line up with TRBD2. The CDR3 has 16 residues. Unmatched junction bases numbered 10, after V lost 5 bases and J lost 7 bases. Germline assignment: CDR1 SGHDN and CDR2 FVKESK. CDR3 sequence: CASSKLAGGPGNEQFF. CDR3 in DNA: TGTGCCAGCAGCAAGTTAGCGGGAGGGCCGGGTAATGAGCAGTTCTTC.

This clonotype was counted at least ten times. The chain employs TRBV19 and TRBJ1-1; TRBD1 is a possible D gene (5 bases). The CDR3 extends over 15 amino acids. Germline lookup yields CDR1 LNHDA and CDR2 SQIVND (reference sequence). With 5 bases removed from V and 4 bases from J, the gap between germline ends came to 17 bases. The CDR3 nucleotides read TGTGCCAGTAGTCTTCACGACCGGGGCCTCACTGAAGCTTTCTTT. Encoded protein: CASSLHDRGLTEAFF.

This clonotype was detected ten times or more. V is TRBV10-2 and J is TRBJ2-1, with 10 bases lining up with TRBD2. CDR3 length: 14 residues. Per germline, CDR1 WSHSY and CDR2 SAAADI. Trimming took 4 bases from V and 5 from J; bases not matched to a gene: 2. CDR3 amino acids: CASSVAGGNNEQFF. CDR3 bases: TGCGCCAGCAGTGTAGCGGGAGGAAACAATGAGCAGTTCTTC.

This clonotype was seen only a few times. Just one base apart from a much larger clone, this may be a read error. This rearrangement joins TRBV5-1 to TRBJ2-1, with 9 positions matching TRBD1. This CDR3 is built from 16 residues. Per germline, CDR1 SGHRS and CDR2 YFSETQ. This CDR3 reads CASSLAPGQGWNEQLF. Here the CDR3 DNA reads TGCGCCAGCAGCTTGGCGCCGGGACAGGGTTGGAATGAGCAGCTCTTC.

This clonotype has at least ten counts. The chain has TRBV28 and TRBJ2-7, with 8 positions matching TRBD1. The trim removed 3 bases at V and 2 bases at J, leaving 15 bases unmatched. Germline V gives CDR1 MDHEN, CDR2 SYDVKM. This CDR3 has 18 residues. The CDR3 coding sequence is TGTGCCAGCAGTTTGACCTGGACAGGGCCCAACAGCCCCTACGAGCAGTACTTC. Amino acids: CASSLTWTGPNSPYEQYF.

This clonotype occurred many times. This chain uses TRBV5-1 with TRBJ1-2; D may be TRBD1 (5 bases). This CDR3 is 14 amino acids long. The germline V gene has CDR1 SGHRS and CDR2 YFSETQ. The V gene lost 2 bases and the J gene lost 1 base, with 9 bases spanning the gap. CDR3 bases: TGCGCCAGCAGCTTAACGACAGTTAACTATGGCTACACCTTC. It encodes CASSLTTVNYGYTF.

This clonotype was seen at least ten times. The J gene is TRBJ2-1, the V gene TRBV5-1, with 9 bases that match TRBD1. V shed 4 bases and J 8 bases; nucleotides not matched to a gene: 13. CDR1 and CDR2 (germline): SGHRS, YFSETQ. This CDR3 is built from 16 residues. CDR3 sequence: CASSAGRQGESDEQFF. Written as DNA, the CDR3 is TGCGCCAGCAGCGCAGGTCGACAGGGGGAATCGGATGAGCAGTTCTTC.

Many counts were recorded for this clonotype. The chain carries TRBV27 and TRBJ2-5; no clear D. With 1 base removed from V and 0 bases from J, the gap between germline ends came to 9 bases. The length of the CDR3 is 15 residues. The germline V gene has CDR1 MNHEY and CDR2 SMNVEV (reference sequence). The CDR3 nucleotides read TGTGCCAGCAGTTTATTTGGCGGATACCAAGAGACCCAGTACTTC. This translates into CASSLFGGYQETQYF.

This clonotype was recorded at least ten times. V is TRBV5-1 and J is TRBJ1-4, with a possible D match to TRBD1 (5 bases). CDR3 length: 15 residues. Trimming removed 0 bases at V and 4 bases at J, with 10 bases between. The germline CDR1 and CDR2 sequences are SGHRS and YFSETQ. CDR3 nucleotide sequence: TGCGCCAGCAGCTTGGACCGGGACGGTAATGAAAAACTGTTTTTT. As protein: CASSLDRDGNEKLFF.

At least ten counts were recorded for this clonotype. This chain joins TRBV5-1 and TRBJ2-5, with 12 bases identical to TRBD2. Trimming cost V 2 bases and J 2 bases; bases outside gene matches: 7. This CDR3 comprises 17 residues. Germline V gene sequence: CDR1 SGHRS, CDR2 YFSETQ. The CDR3 reads CASSFRLAGEIQETQYF. The CDR3 DNA is TGCGCCAGCAGCTTCAGACTAGCGGGGGAGATACAAGAGACCCAGTACTTC.

Ten or more counts support this clonotype. The rearrangement uses TRBV7-8 and TRBJ1-5; 7 bases match TRBD1. The CDR3 extends over 15 amino acids. V shed 1 base and J 1 base; nucleotides not matched to a gene: 1. Germline V gives CDR1 SGHVS, CDR2 FQNEAQ. The CDR3 coding sequence is TGTGCCAGCAGCTTAGTACAGGGGAGCAATCAGCCCCAGCATTTT. Its translation: CASSLVQGSNQPQHF.

The count of this clonotype is one. It differs at one base from a far larger clone, so likely a read error. The J gene is TRBJ1-5, the V gene TRBV7-2; D is possibly TRBD1 (6 bases). Trimming took off 4 bases at V and 0 bases at J, with 10 bases between the two ends. The CDR3 is 15 amino acids. Germline CDR1 is SGHTA and CDR2 is FQGNSA. In nucleotides, the CDR3 is TGTGCCAGCAGCTGCCGGGACACTAGCAATCAGCCCCAGCATTTT. It encodes CASSCRDTSNQPQHF.

This clonotype was seen repeatedly, ten times or more. The chain links TRBV20-1 to TRBJ2-1, with 14 positions matching TRBD2. The CDR3 has 15 residues. J gave up 4 bases and V 6 bases, and 5 bases lay outside the gene matches. The germline gives CDR1 DFQATT, CDR2 SNEGSKA (reference sequence). CDR3 region: CSATGLAGGYNEQFF. The CDR3 region has the DNA TGCAGTGCCACCGGACTAGCGGGGGGTTACAATGAGCAGTTCTTC.

Notes on this clonotype: The germline gene is not matched at one end of the junction; a read error may be the cause. The rearrangement joins TRBV2 to TRBJ1-5; D uncertain. Germline CDR1 SNHLY, CDR2 FYNNEI. The CDR3 has 14 residues. The DNA of the CDR3 is TGTGCCAGCAGCTCCGACTATAGCAATCAGCCCCAGCGTTTT. Encoded protein: CASSSDYSNQPQRF. The complete variable domain, with remaining parts taken from reference TRBV2 and TRBJ1-5, reads EPEVTQTPSHQVTQMGQEVILRCVPISNHLYFYWYRQILGQKVEFLVSFYNNEISEKSEIFDDQFSVERPDGSNFTLKIRSTKLEDSAMYFCASSSDYSNQPQRFGDGTRLSIL.

This clonotype appeared many times. The V gene is TRBV7-2, the J gene TRBJ2-7; 7 positions agree with TRBD2. The length of the CDR3 is 14 residues. V shed 5 bases and J 3 bases; nucleotides not matched to a gene: 7. The germline V gene encodes CDR1 SGHTA and CDR2 FQGNSA. For the CDR3, the DNA is TGTGCCAGCAGCGAGGCGGGAGACCTCTACGAGCAGTACTTC. The encoded protein is CASSEAGDLYEQYF.